The present TCR beta chain was sequenced within a study of metastatic and nonmetastatic thyroid tumors. Study details: Repertoires were compared across blood and tumor or nodule tissue from malignant and benign thyroid patients. Whole-study findings and limits: According to reports, the diversity of TCR beta was significantly higher in malignant thyroid tumors than in benign nodules, and this held in both blood and tumor samples.

This clone has a count of ten or more. Its antigen is not known. Relative to the germline gene, one junction end is altered; a read error may explain this. Original processing notes: A distant-metastasis classifier for papillary thyroid cancer was built using CDR3 differences across clinicopathological groups. TCRdb used MiXCR to call clones anew from the PCR reads. TCRdb's processing, not the authors' own work, is the source of the V and J calls. The data hold about 40,000 clones, with about 16% observed a single time. Germline assignment: CDR1 SEHNR and CDR2 FQNEAQ (reference sequence). There are 12 residues in the CDR3. Treatment of any kind had been given to no patient before thyroid surgery.

The chain links TRBV7-9 to TRBJ2-5; a possible D gene is TRBD2 (5 bases). Sequenced sample: blood. This TCR was sampled from a female donor with papillary thyroid cancer or a benign thyroid nodule (not recorded which). Some clones in this sample may be carry-over from other donors' samples. The CDR3 spells CASSFSGETRYF. CDR3 DNA sequence: TGTGCCAGCAGCTTCTCTGGGGAGACCCGGTACTTC.